These 5 T cell receptor beta chains originate from one sample sequenced in a study of long-term antiretroviral therapy in people with HIV. The assay used was immunoSEQ (version v3.0), run at survey level. The table came from immunoSEQ multiplex PCR; TCRdb's copy has only in-frame clones and leaves some out. The sample comprises 17,000 or so clones, 79% of which are singletons, and around 7.6% rests with the top ten. Sample: unsorted PBMCs, taken at the start of antiretroviral therapy. All receptors come from a man under 40 with HIV.

The chain couples TRBV21-1 to TRBJ1-2. TRBV21-1 is a recognized pseudogene. This CDR3 has 18 residues. CDR3 nucleotides: TGTGCCAGCAGGAAACCGGGCCTAAGGGCCGGGTATGGCTATGGCTACACCTTC. Translation gives CASRKPGLRAGYGYGYTF.

This chain connects TRBV28 to TRBJ2-1, with 9 bases fitting TRBD2. Per the germline V gene, CDR1 is MDHEN and CDR2 is SYDVKM. V shed 6 bases, J shed 6 bases, and the junction held 6 bases outside the gene matches. This CDR3 has 14 amino acids. CDR3 residues: CASSLAGAVNEQFF. The DNA for the CDR3 is TGTGCCAGCAGCTTAGCGGGGGCGGTCAATGAGCAGTTCTTC.

The gene calls are TRBV27 and TRBJ2-7; TRBD1 aligns across 8 bases. Germline values: CDR1 MNHEY, CDR2 SMNVEV (reference sequence). After removal of 4 bases from V and 2 bases from J, the junction contained 4 bases not matched to a gene. The CDR3 totals 14 residues. The CDR3 coding sequence is TGTGCCAGCAGTTCCGACAGGGGACCCTACGAGCAGTACTTC. Protein sequence: CASSSDRGPYEQYF.

About this clone itself: The junction and the germline gene differ at one end; a read error may be behind it. The J gene is TRBJ2-2, the V gene TRBV19; D is perhaps TRBD2 (6 bases). CDR3 length equals 15 residues. Germline values: CDR1 LNHDA, CDR2 SQIVND (reference sequence). For the CDR3, the DNA is TGTGCCAGTAGTATAGGTGGGACTGACACCGGGGAGCTGCTTTTT. Its translation: CASSIGGTDTGELLF.

This clone was detected a few times. This sequence joins TRBV2 and TRBJ1-2; 8 bases match TRBD1. V shed 6 bases and J 2 bases; nucleotides not matched to a gene: 2. CDR1 is SNHLY, CDR2 FYNNEI, per germline. The length of the CDR3 is 13 residues. CDR3 protein: CASRDRENYGYTF. CDR3 nucleotides: TGTGCCAGCAGGGACAGGGAAAACTATGGCTACACCTTC.